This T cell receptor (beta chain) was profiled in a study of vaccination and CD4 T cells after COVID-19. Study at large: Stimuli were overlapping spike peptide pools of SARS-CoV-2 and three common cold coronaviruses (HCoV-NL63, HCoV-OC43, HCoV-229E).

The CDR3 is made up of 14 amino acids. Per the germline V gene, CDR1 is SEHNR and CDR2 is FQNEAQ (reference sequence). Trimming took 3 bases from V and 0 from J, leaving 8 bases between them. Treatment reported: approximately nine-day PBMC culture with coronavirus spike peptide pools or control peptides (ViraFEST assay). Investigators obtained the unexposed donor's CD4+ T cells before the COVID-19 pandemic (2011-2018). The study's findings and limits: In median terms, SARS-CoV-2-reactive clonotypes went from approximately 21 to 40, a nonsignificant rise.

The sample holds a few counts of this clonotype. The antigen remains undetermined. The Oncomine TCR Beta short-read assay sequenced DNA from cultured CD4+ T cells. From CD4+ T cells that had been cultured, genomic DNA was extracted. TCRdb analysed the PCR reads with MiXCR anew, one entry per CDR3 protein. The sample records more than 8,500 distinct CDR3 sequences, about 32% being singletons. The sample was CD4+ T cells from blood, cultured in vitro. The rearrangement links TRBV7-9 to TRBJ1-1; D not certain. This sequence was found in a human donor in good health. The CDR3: CASSFVSLNTEAFF. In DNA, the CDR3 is TGTGCCAGCAGCTTTGTCAGTTTGAACACTGAAGCTTTCTTT. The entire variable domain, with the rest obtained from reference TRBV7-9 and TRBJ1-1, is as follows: DTGVSQNPRHKITKRGQNVTFRCDPISEHNRLYWYRQTLGQGPEFLTYFQNEAQLEKSRLLSDRFSAERPKGSFSTLEIQRTEQGDSAMYLCASSFVSLNTEAFFGQGTRLTVV.